These 30 T cell receptor beta chains came from one sample sequenced in a study of human T cells and chemical hapten exposure. In TCRdb, the RACE reads were re-called with MiXCR into one record per CDR3 protein. The data show 300,000 to 400,000 distinct CDR3 sequences, with roughly 5% seen just once and 2.5% to 3% held by the top ten. Time point here: pre-sensitization, week 0. Sample treatment: therapeutic diphenylcyclopropenone sensitization with weekly scalp DPC. The material was whole blood, obtained in connection with sensitization to the hapten diphenylcyclopropenone (DPC). The source of these receptors is a woman aged 50 to 60 with alopecia areata. Some clones in this sample may be carry-over from other donors' samples.

This clonotype was counted a few times. The gene calls are TRBV20-1 and TRBJ2-3; 13 bases are a match to TRBD2. This CDR3 spans 15 amino acids. Germline CDR1 DFQATT, CDR2 SNEGSKA (reference sequence). After removal of 5 bases from V and 2 bases from J, the junction contained 4 bases not matched to a gene. The CDR3 nucleotides read TGCAGTGCTGCGGGACTAGCGGGGACCACAGATACGCAGTATTTT. This gives the protein CSAAGLAGTTDTQYF.

This clonotype was picked up many times. The chain uses TRBV19 and TRBJ1-4, with TRBD1 identical over 7 bases. Germline-derived CDR1 and CDR2 are LNHDA and SQIVND (reference sequence). There are 13 residues in the CDR3. V shed 8 bases, J shed 3 bases, and the junction held 3 bases outside the gene matches. The CDR3 loop is CASRGTANEKLFF. In nucleotides, the CDR3 is TGTGCCAGTCGCGGGACAGCTAATGAAAAACTGTTTTTT. The whole variable domain, filled in from reference TRBV19 and TRBJ1-4, reads DGGITQSPKYLFRKEGQNVTLSCEQNLNHDAMYWYRQDPGQGLRLIYYSQIVNDFQKGDIAEGYSVSREKKESFPLTVTSAQKNPTAFYLCASRGTANEKLFFGSGTQLSVL.

In its sample, this clonotype was seen many times. This chain links TRBV14 with TRBJ2-7, with no clear D. V was trimmed by 9 bases and J by 5 bases, leaving 11 bases between them. CDR1 is SGHDN, CDR2 FVKESK, per germline. The CDR3 runs 11 residues. Here the CDR3 DNA reads TGTGCCAGAAGGCCCAAGGACGAGCAGTACTTC. It is translated as CARRPKDEQYF.

This clonotype was counted many times. The chain has TRBV29-1 and TRBJ1-1, with 8 bases fitting TRBD1. The trim removed 1 base at V and 5 bases at J, leaving 12 bases unmatched. The CDR3 totals 16 residues. Germline V gene lookup returns CDR1 SQVTM and CDR2 ANQGSEA. CDR3 DNA: TGCAGCGTTGAAGGGACAGGGTTTCAGCTGGGGACTGAAGCTTTCTTT. It encodes CSVEGTGFQLGTEAFF.

The chain employs TRBV20-1 and TRBJ1-1, with TRBD1 matching over 9 bases. Germline V gene sequence: CDR1 DFQATT, CDR2 SNEGSKA (reference sequence). This CDR3 region has 13 residues. The V segment lost 4 bases and the J segment 6 bases; nucleotides outside the gene matches: 6. As DNA, the CDR3 is TGCAGTGCTACCGGACAGGGGACCGCTGAAGCTTTCTTT. Protein sequence: CSATGQGTAEAFF.

The DNA of the CDR3 is TGTGCCAGCAGCGGTGGACTAGGCACAGCCCTCAATGAGCAGTTCTTC. It encodes CASSGGLGTALNEQFF. The V and J genes are TRBV5-8 and TRBJ2-1, with 7 bases aligning to TRBD2. The CDR3 is made up of 16 amino acids. The germline gives CDR1 SGHTS, CDR2 YDEGEE. V gave up 4 bases and J gave up 6 bases; unmatched junction bases: 13.

This clonotype was observed a few times. This sequence joins TRBV12-3 or TRBV12-4 and TRBJ1-1, with D tentatively TRBD1 (5 bases). The CDR3 consists of 18 residues. V dropped 6 bases and J dropped 4 bases, with 27 bases sitting between them. The CDR3 here is CASRQFRGLGTGGTEAFF. CDR3 DNA sequence: TGTGCCAGCAGACAATTTCGGGGCCTAGGGACGGGGGGCACTGAAGCTTTCTTT.

This clonotype was seen repeatedly, ten times or more. The CDR3 sequence: CSASPGTGLTYEQYF. The CDR3 DNA sequence: TGCAGTGCGAGCCCCGGGACAGGACTTACCTACGAGCAGTACTTC. The V gene is TRBV20-1, the J gene TRBJ2-7; 8 bases line up with TRBD1. CDR3 size: 15 residues. V gave up 6 bases and J gave up 2 bases; unmatched junction bases: 12. Per germline, CDR1 DFQATT and CDR2 SNEGSKA (reference sequence).

At least ten counts were recorded for this clonotype. The genes are TRBV14 and TRBJ2-7; D gene ambiguous. This CDR3 is built from 13 residues. Germline V lookup: CDR1 SGHDN, CDR2 FVKESK. The V and J ends lost 0 bases and 3 bases respectively, with 6 bases between them. The CDR3 region is CASSQDLGYEQYF. CDR3 nucleotide sequence: TGTGCCAGCAGCCAAGATTTGGGCTACGAGCAGTACTTC.

This clonotype appeared many times. The rearrangement uses TRBV5-1 and TRBJ1-4; 7 bases match TRBD1. Germline V gene lookup returns CDR1 SGHRS and CDR2 YFSETQ. CDR3 length: 13 amino acids. V dropped 8 bases and J dropped 3; count of bases not matched to a gene: 4. The CDR3 sequence: CASNRGANEKLFF. CDR3 DNA sequence: TGCGCCAGTAACAGGGGTGCTAATGAAAAACTGTTTTTT.

Ten or more counts support this clonotype. The rearrangement links TRBV29-1 to TRBJ2-5; D possibly uses TRBD1 or TRBD2 (6 bases each). CDR3 length: 14 residues. With 4 bases removed from V and 1 base from J, the gap between germline ends came to 13 bases. CDR1 is SQVTM and CDR2 is ANQGSEA in the germline V gene. This chain's CDR3 is CSVGAGGGQETQYF. DNA for the CDR3: TGCAGCGTTGGGGCTGGAGGGGGCCAAGAGACCCAGTACTTC. Combining the CDR3 with reference TRBV29-1 and TRBJ2-5 gives the whole variable domain SAVISQKPSRDICQRGTSLTIQCQVDSQVTMMFWYRQQPGQSLTLIATANQGSEATYESGFVIDKFPISRPNLTFSTLTVSNMSPEDSSIYLCSVGAGGGQETQYFGPGTRLLVL.

The chain couples TRBV27 to TRBJ2-7; 8 nucleotides align to TRBD2. V gave up 6 bases and J gave up 0 bases; unmatched junction bases: 7. Germline CDR1 reads MNHEY; CDR2 reads SMNVEV (reference sequence). The CDR3 totals 15 residues. The CDR3 reads CASRPGLGVSYEQYF. The CDR3 DNA follows: TGTGCCAGCAGACCGGGACTAGGAGTCTCCTACGAGCAGTACTTC.

This clonotype has a count of ten or more. The chain combines TRBV11-1 with TRBJ1-2, with 8 bases that match TRBD1. CDR3 size: 14 residues. Germline values: CDR1 SGHAT, CDR2 FQDESV (reference sequence). V lost 4 bases and J lost 5; bases outside the gene matches: 6. The CDR3 region has the DNA TGTGCCAGCAGCTCGTCCGGGACAGGTTATGGCTACACCTTC. The encoded protein is CASSSSGTGYGYTF.

This clonotype showed up many times. V gene TRBV12-3 or TRBV12-4 combines with J gene TRBJ2-4, with D possibly being TRBD1 or TRBD2 (5 bases each). The CDR3 loop spans 14 amino acids. The V gene lost 5 bases and the J gene lost 6 bases, with 14 bases spanning the gap. The CDR3 sequence is CASSVEERGNIQYF. CDR3 coding DNA: TGTGCCAGCAGTGTCGAGGAGAGGGGAAACATTCAGTACTTC.

This clonotype was counted ten times or more. This chain links TRBV20-1 with TRBJ1-1; D may be TRBD1 (5 bases). Germline assignment: CDR1 DFQATT and CDR2 SNEGSKA (reference sequence). The CDR3 contains 13 residues. V was pared by 6 bases and J by 6 bases, with 17 bases between. CDR3 DNA sequence: TGCAGTGCGCCTCACAGGAGTTCGCCTGAAGCTTTCTTT. Its protein product is CSAPHRSSPEAFF.

This clonotype was detected many times. The chain recombines TRBV2 with TRBJ2-1; 8 bases match TRBD1. Germline-derived CDR1 and CDR2 are SNHLY and FYNNEI. The CDR3 has 15 amino acids. Losses at the gene ends were 5 bases for V and 10 bases for J; bases not matched to a gene: 13. The CDR3 spells CASSPRTGSRWEQFF. In nucleotides, the CDR3 is TGTGCCAGCAGTCCCCGGACAGGGTCGAGATGGGAGCAGTTCTTC. The full variable domain, with the rest looked up from reference TRBV2 and TRBJ2-1, is EPEVTQTPSHQVTQMGQEVILRCVPISNHLYFYWYRQILGQKVEFLVSFYNNEISEKSEIFDDQFSVERPDGSNFTLKIRSTKLEDSAMYFCASSPRTGSRWEQFFGPGTRLTVL.

Worth noting for this clonotype: A read error is possible here, since a much larger clone lies one base away. The rearrangement joins TRBV29-1 to TRBJ1-2; D uncertain. The CDR3 is made up of 12 amino acids. The V gene's germline CDR1 is SQVTM and CDR2 ANQGSEA. The V end lost 3 bases, the J end lost 4 bases, and 9 bases lay between the germline ends. CDR3 bases: TGCAGCGTTGAGTTGGATTCCTATGGCTACACCTTC. Encoded protein: CSVELDSYGYTF.

This chain links TRBV4-1 with TRBJ2-1; D unclear. The CDR3 extends over 14 amino acids. V lost 4 bases and J 10 bases, leaving 17 bases between the germline ends. Germline CDR1 and CDR2: MGHRA and YSYEKL. This chain's CDR3 is CASSRMDPKGEQFF. Written as DNA, the CDR3 is TGCGCCAGCAGCCGAATGGACCCGAAGGGAGAGCAGTTCTTC.

This clonotype occurred many times. The J gene is TRBJ2-2, the V gene TRBV7-9; 9 bases line up with TRBD2. CDR1 SEHNR and CDR2 FQNEAQ come from the germline V gene (reference sequence). With 2 bases clipped from V and 4 bases from J, the junction kept 5 bases outside the gene matches. The CDR3 contains 16 residues. CDR3 nucleotides: TGTGCCAGCAGCTTAAGACTAGCGGTCTCCACCGGGGAGCTGTTTTTT. Amino acid sequence: CASSLRLAVSTGELFF. Full variable domain (remainder filled in from reference TRBV7-9 and TRBJ2-2): DTGVSQNPRHKITKRGQNVTFRCDPISEHNRLYWYRQTLGQGPEFLTYFQNEAQLEKSRLLSDRFSAERPKGSFSTLEIQRTEQGDSAMYLCASSLRLAVSTGELFFGEGSRLTVL.

This clonotype was counted at least ten times. The CDR3 is CSASAPTGTGGREQYF. CDR3 DNA: TGCAGTGCTAGCGCGCCAACCGGGACAGGGGGCCGCGAGCAGTACTTC. The rearrangement links TRBV20-1 to TRBJ2-7; 12 nucleotides line up with TRBD1. Germline assignment: CDR1 DFQATT and CDR2 SNEGSKA (reference sequence). The CDR3 extends over 16 amino acids. J lost 6 bases, V lost 3 bases, and 12 bases had no gene match.

This clonotype has just a few counts. J is TRBJ2-1 and V is TRBV3-1; D remains ambiguous. Germline V gene data show CDR1 as LGHDT and CDR2 as YNNKEL (reference sequence). The CDR3 contains 14 residues. V lost 4 bases and J 6 bases, leaving 13 bases between the germline ends. The CDR3 reads CASSPNPWANEQFF. The CDR3 nucleotides read TGTGCCAGCAGCCCCAACCCCTGGGCCAATGAGCAGTTCTTC.

This clonotype was picked up many times. The chain recombines TRBV5-1 with TRBJ2-3; no definite D call. The CDR3 has 13 residues. V lost 5 bases to trimming and J lost 4 bases, with 11 bases between them. Germline loops: CDR1 SGHRS, CDR2 YFSETQ. CDR3 DNA sequence: TGCGCCAGCAGTGCACTACTGCCAGATACGCAGTATTTT. This sequence encodes CASSALLPDTQYF.

This clonotype showed up just a few times. The rearrangement links TRBV28 to TRBJ2-7; 7 positions match TRBD1. Germline V gives CDR1 MDHEN, CDR2 SYDVKM. The CDR3 is 14 amino acids. The trim removed 8 bases at V and 4 bases at J, leaving 11 bases unmatched. The CDR3 region is CASRPPDREYEQYF. CDR3 in DNA: TGTGCCAGCCGCCCTCCCGACAGGGAGTACGAGCAGTACTTC. The full variable domain, its missing parts supplied by reference TRBV28 and TRBJ2-7, is DVKVTQSSRYLVKRTGEKVFLECVQDMDHENMFWYRQDPGLGLRLIYFSYDVKMKEKGDIPEGYSVSREKKERFSLILESASTNQTSMYLCASRPPDREYEQYFGPGTRLTVT.

This clonotype was seen more than once but under ten times. The chain recombines TRBV7-9 with TRBJ1-2; D might be TRBD1 (6 bases). This CDR3 spans 14 amino acids. V lost 5 bases, J lost 5 bases, and 15 bases lay in between. Germline CDR1 is SEHNR and CDR2 is FQNEAQ (reference sequence). CDR3 bases: TGTGCCAGCAGCGGCGGGGCAGGGGAGTATGGCTACACCTTC. It translates to CASSGGAGEYGYTF.

This clonotype was seen ten or more times. The chain combines TRBV12-3 or TRBV12-4 with TRBJ2-5; D is ambiguous. V was clipped by 8 bases and J by 1 base, with 11 bases between them. The CDR3 is 13 amino acids. CDR3 sequence reads: CASGFLGQETQYF. The DNA for the CDR3 is TGTGCCAGCGGATTCCTGGGCCAAGAGACCCAGTACTTC.

This clonotype was observed a few times. The V gene is TRBV7-2, the J gene TRBJ2-3, with 12 bases lining up with TRBD2. V lost 5 bases and J lost 9; bases outside the gene matches: 15. Per the germline V gene, CDR1 is SGHTA and CDR2 is FQGNSA. The CDR3 consists of 17 residues. CDR3 amino acids: CASSPTLLAGGGGTQYF. For the CDR3, the DNA is TGTGCCAGCAGCCCCACCCTTCTAGCGGGAGGGGGGGGCACGCAGTATTTT.

This clonotype has more than one count but fewer than ten. The chain carries TRBV27 and TRBJ1-6; 9 bases are a match to TRBD1. Germline V gene sequence: CDR1 MNHEY, CDR2 SMNVEV (reference sequence). The junction had 3 bases not matched to a gene; V was cut back by 0 bases and J by 9 bases. The CDR3 covers 15 residues. DNA of the CDR3: TGTGCCAGCAGTTTATCCGGGACAGGGATTTCACCCCTCCACTTT. It yields the protein CASSLSGTGISPLHF.

V and J are TRBV28 and TRBJ1-2, with TRBD1 matching over 11 bases. The CDR3 is 15 residues long. Trimming took 5 bases from V and 4 from J; bases not matched to a gene: 6. CDR1 is MDHEN and CDR2 is SYDVKM in the germline V gene. CDR3 bases: TGTGCCAGCAGTCCGATAGGGACAGGGGGCTATGGCTACACCTTC. It yields the protein CASSPIGTGGYGYTF.

This clonotype was recorded at least ten times. The CDR3 protein is CASSPLAGGSTDTQYF. CDR3 DNA sequence: TGTGCCAGCAGCCCCCTAGCGGGGGGCTCTACAGATACGCAGTATTTT. V gene TRBV3-1 combines with J gene TRBJ2-3; 11 bases match TRBD2. The V gene's germline CDR1 is LGHDT and CDR2 YNNKEL (reference sequence). J lost 3 bases, V lost 4 bases, and 6 bases had no gene match. CDR3 length: 16 amino acids.

This clonotype was seen a few times. The gene calls are TRBV28 and TRBJ2-3; D is unresolved. This CDR3 spans 16 amino acids. The germline gives CDR1 MDHEN, CDR2 SYDVKM. V lost 4 bases, J lost 0 bases, and 14 bases lay in between. The CDR3 region has the DNA TGTGCCAGCAGTTACGGATTCTCCACTAGCACAGATACGCAGTATTTT. The encoded protein is CASSYGFSTSTDTQYF.